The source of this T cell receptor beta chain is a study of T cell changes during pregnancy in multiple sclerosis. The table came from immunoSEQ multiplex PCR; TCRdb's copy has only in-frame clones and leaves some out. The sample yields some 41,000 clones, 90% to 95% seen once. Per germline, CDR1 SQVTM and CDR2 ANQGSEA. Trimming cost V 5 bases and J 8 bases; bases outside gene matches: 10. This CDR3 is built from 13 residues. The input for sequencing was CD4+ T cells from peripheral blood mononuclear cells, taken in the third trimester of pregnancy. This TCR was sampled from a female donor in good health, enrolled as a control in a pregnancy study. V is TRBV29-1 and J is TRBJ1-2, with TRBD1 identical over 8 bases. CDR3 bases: TGCAGCGTTTCCCCCCAGGGGGCTGGGGGCTACACCTTC. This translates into CSVSPQGAGGYTF. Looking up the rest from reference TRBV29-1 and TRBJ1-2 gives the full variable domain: SAVISQKPSRDICQRGTSLTIQCQVDSQVTMMFWYRQQPGQSLTLIATANQGSEATYESGFVIDKFPISRPNLTFSTLTVSNMSPEDSSIYLCSVSPQGAGGYTFGSGTRLTVV.